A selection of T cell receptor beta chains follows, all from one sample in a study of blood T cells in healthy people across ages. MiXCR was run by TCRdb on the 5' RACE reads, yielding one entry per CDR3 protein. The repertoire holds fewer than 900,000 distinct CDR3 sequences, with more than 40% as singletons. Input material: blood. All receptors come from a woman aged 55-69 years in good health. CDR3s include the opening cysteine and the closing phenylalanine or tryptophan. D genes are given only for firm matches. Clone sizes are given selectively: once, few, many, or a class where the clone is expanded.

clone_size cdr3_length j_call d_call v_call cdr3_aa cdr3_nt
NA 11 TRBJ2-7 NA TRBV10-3 CAIRDSTEQYF TGTGCCATCAGGGACAGTACCGAGCAGTACTTC
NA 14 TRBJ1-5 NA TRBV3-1 CASSRLGGAQPQHF TGTGCCAGCAGCCGTTTGGGGGGGGCCCAGCCCCAGCATTTT
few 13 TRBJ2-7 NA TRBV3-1 CASSHTGVYEQYF TGTGCCAGCAGCCACACAGGAGTATACGAGCAGTACTTC
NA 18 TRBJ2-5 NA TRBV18 CASSLTHPRNLVQATQYF TGTGCCAGCTCACTTACTCATCCCCGCAATCTTGTCCAAGCGACCCAGTACTTC
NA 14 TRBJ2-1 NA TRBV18 CASSPPSGDNEQFF TGTGCCAGCTCACCACCTTCGGGGGATAATGAGCAGTTCTTC
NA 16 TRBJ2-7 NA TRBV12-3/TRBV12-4 CASRNAAEDIHYEQYF TGTGCCAGCAGAAACGCCGCCGAGGACATCCACTACGAGCAGTACTTC
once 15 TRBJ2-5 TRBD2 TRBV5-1 CASRLTSGKSDEQYF TGCGCCAGCAGGTTGACTAGCGGGAAATCGGATGAGCAGTACTTC
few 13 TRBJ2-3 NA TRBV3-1 CASSQRITDTQYF TGTGCCAGCAGCCAAAGAATTACAGATACGCAGTATTTT
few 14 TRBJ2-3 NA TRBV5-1 CASRAVSESDTQYF TGCGCCAGCAGGGCGGTTAGCGAATCAGATACGCAGTATTTT
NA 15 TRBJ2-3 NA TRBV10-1 CASSAPGQGVDTQYF TGCGCCAGCAGTGCCCCGGGACAAGGAGTAGATACGCAGTATTTT
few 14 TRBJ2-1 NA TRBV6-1 CASSPLADNNEQFF TGTGCCAGCAGTCCGCTCGCTGATAACAATGAGCAGTTCTTC
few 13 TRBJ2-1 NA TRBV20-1 CSAGPPQYNEQFF TGCAGTGCTGGCCCCCCCCAATACAATGAGCAGTTCTTC
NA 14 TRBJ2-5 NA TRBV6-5 CASSYDPLGSTKYF TGTGCCAGCAGTTACGATCCCCTAGGGTCTACCAAGTACTTC
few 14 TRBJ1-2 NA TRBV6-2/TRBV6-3 CASRSGATRVPYTF TGTGCCAGCCGGTCAGGTGCAACTAGAGTTCCCTACACCTTC
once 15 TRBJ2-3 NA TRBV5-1 CASSLGAKSTDTQYF TGCGCCAGCAGCTTGGGAGCGAAAAGCACAGATACGCAGTATTTT
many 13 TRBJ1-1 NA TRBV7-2 CASSLQGNTEAFF TGTGCCAGCTCACTTCAGGGGAACACTGAAGCTTTCTTT
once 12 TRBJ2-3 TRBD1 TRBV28 CASSVRDSRQYF TGTGCCAGCAGTGTCCGGGACAGTCGGCAGTATTTT
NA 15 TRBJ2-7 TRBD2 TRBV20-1 CSARELAGASYEQYF TGCAGTGCGAGGGAGCTAGCGGGGGCTTCCTACGAGCAGTACTTC
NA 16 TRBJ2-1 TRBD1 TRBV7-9 CASSSPGTGILNEQFF TGTGCCAGCAGCTCGCCCGGGACAGGGATCCTGAATGAGCAGTTCTTC
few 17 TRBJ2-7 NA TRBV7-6 CASSLGLGGGGADEQYF TGTGCCAGCAGCTTAGGGTTGGGCGGTGGGGGGGCCGACGAGCAGTACTTC
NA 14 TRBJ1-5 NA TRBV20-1 CSARHGTQSQPQHF TGCAGTGCTAGACACGGGACGCAGTCTCAGCCCCAGCATTTT
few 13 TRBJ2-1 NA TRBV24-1 CATSENNSDEQFF TGTGCCACCAGTGAAAATAACAGCGATGAGCAGTTCTTC
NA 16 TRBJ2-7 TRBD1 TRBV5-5 CASSLERQGLSYEQYF TGTGCCAGCAGCTTGGAGAGACAGGGTTTGAGCTACGAGCAGTACTTC
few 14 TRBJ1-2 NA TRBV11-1 CASSLALSGDGYTF TGTGCCAGCAGCTTAGCGCTAAGCGGGGATGGCTACACCTTC
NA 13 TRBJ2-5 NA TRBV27 CASPIQGVKTQYF TGTGCCAGCCCTATACAGGGCGTGAAGACCCAGTACTTC
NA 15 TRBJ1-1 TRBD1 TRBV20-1 CSARSRDRGGTEAFF TGCAGTGCTAGATCCCGGGACAGGGGAGGCACTGAAGCTTTCTTT
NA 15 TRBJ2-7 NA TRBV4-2 CASSSRLGNSYEQYF TGTGCCAGCAGCTCCCGACTAGGGAACTCCTACGAGCAGTACTTC
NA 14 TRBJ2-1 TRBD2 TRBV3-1 CASSQRGGVDEQFF TGTGCCAGCAGCCAACGGGGGGGCGTGGATGAGCAGTTCTTC
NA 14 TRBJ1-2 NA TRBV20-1 CSAREPASNYGYTF TGCAGTGCTAGAGAGCCAGCCTCCAACTATGGCTACACCTTC
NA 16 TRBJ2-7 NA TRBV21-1 CASSKVTTGDVYEQYF TGTGCCAGCAGCAAAGTGACGACAGGGGACGTCTACGAGCAGTACTTC
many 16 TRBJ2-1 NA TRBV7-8 CASSPRSRILLNEQFF TGTGCCAGCAGCCCCCGATCCCGGATACTACTCAATGAGCAGTTCTTC
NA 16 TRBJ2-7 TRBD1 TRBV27 CASSLSKGTGLYEQYF TGTGCCAGCAGTTTGTCGAAGGGGACAGGGCTCTACGAGCAGTACTTC
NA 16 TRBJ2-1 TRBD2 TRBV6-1 CASSDLRTRGGNEQFF TGTGCCAGCAGTGATTTAAGGACTAGGGGTGGCAATGAGCAGTTCTTC